A single sample gave rise to the 20 T cell receptor beta chains below, sequenced in a study of CD8 T cells in Susac syndrome. The authors reverse transcribed roughly 0.5 to 1 ug RNA with random hexamers. TCRdb re-called the immunoSEQ multiplex PCR reads with MiXCR, one entry per CDR3 protein. Of some 50,000 distinct CDR3 sequences in the sample, roughly 94% were seen once. The sample taken for sequencing was CD8+ T cells from PBMCs. These receptors were obtained from a human donor with Susac syndrome.

The rearrangement uses TRBV5-6 and TRBJ1-1; the match to TRBD1 covers 11 bases. The V segment lost 0 bases and the J segment 3 bases; nucleotides outside the gene matches: 7. CDR3 size: 17 residues. Germline CDR1 reads SGHDT; CDR2 reads YYEEEE. CDR3 sequence (DNA): TGTGCCAGCAGCTTGGTGACGGACAGGGGGCGTCACACTGAAGCTTTCTTT. It specifies CASSLVTDRGRHTEAFF.

The sample holds one count of this clonotype. The chain carries TRBV12-3 or TRBV12-4 and TRBJ2-2; no firm D call. The length of the CDR3 is 13 residues. V was shortened by 7 bases and J by 6 bases, with 12 bases between the two germline ends. The CDR3 spells CASTPLQSGELFF. CDR3 DNA sequence: TGTGCCAGCACTCCTCTTCAATCCGGGGAGCTGTTTTTT.

As DNA, the CDR3 is TGTGCCAGCACTATGAGCGGAGGAGCGGCACCCCTCCACTTT. Protein sequence: CASTMSGGAAPLHF. The chain uses TRBV12-3 or TRBV12-4 and TRBJ1-6; D is undetermined. The CDR3 spans 14 residues. V dropped 7 bases and J dropped 11 bases, with 18 bases sitting between them.

The rearrangement links TRBV2 to TRBJ2-5; D might be TRBD2 (5 bases). The CDR3 has 14 amino acids. CDR1 and CDR2 from the germline V gene are SNHLY and FYNNEI. Trimming pared 6 bases from V and 0 bases from J, leaving 11 bases between. The CDR3 loop is CASRTWRDQETQYF. CDR3 nucleotides: TGTGCCAGCAGGACTTGGCGGGACCAAGAGACCCAGTACTTC.

J is TRBJ1-1 and V is TRBV20-1; weak D call: TRBD1 (5 bases). Germline V gives CDR1 DFQATT, CDR2 SNEGSKA (reference sequence). Trimming removed 6 bases from V and 0 bases from J, with 14 bases in between. CDR3 size: 14 residues. The DNA of the CDR3 is TGCAGTGCCCCCCCCCAACAGGTGAACACTGAAGCTTTCTTT. This codes for CSAPPQQVNTEAFF.

V gene TRBV19 combines with J gene TRBJ1-1, with D possibly matching TRBD1 (5 bases). The CDR3 sequence is 11 residues long. Per germline, CDR1 LNHDA and CDR2 SQIVND (reference sequence). Trimming removed 6 bases at V and 11 bases at J, with 13 bases between. Written as DNA, the CDR3 is TGTGCCAGTAGAGAGGGGCCTGGGGCTTTCTTT. It yields the protein CASREGPGAFF.

The V gene is TRBV7-3, the J gene TRBJ2-5, with 12 bases identical to TRBD2. V gave up 5 bases and J gave up 2 bases; unmatched junction bases: 6. Germline V gene lookup returns CDR1 SGHTA and CDR2 FQGTGA. The CDR3 totals 16 residues. The CDR3 sequence: CASSNWTSGEQETQYF. DNA of the CDR3: TGTGCCAGCAGCAATTGGACTAGCGGGGAGCAAGAGACCCAGTACTTC.

The chain recombines TRBV11-2 with TRBJ2-7; D not certain. Trimming cost V 1 base and J 4 bases, with 8 bases left between them. The CDR3 runs 13 residues. The germline gives CDR1 SGHAT, CDR2 FQNNGV. As DNA, the CDR3 is TGTGCCAGCAGCTTAGGACAAATGTACGAGCAGTACTTC. Amino acid sequence: CASSLGQMYEQYF.

The gene calls are TRBV9 and TRBJ1-5; D is unclear. The V end was cut by 0 bases, the J end by 2 bases, with 6 bases between. The CDR3 totals 14 residues. The germline gives CDR1 SGDLS, CDR2 YYNGEE. The CDR3 nucleotides are TGTGCCAGCAGCGTAGGTGGGGGCAATCAGCCCCAGCATTTT. Translated, it gives CASSVGGGNQPQHF.

The chain employs TRBV7-9 and TRBJ1-1, with no clear D. Germline V gives CDR1 SEHNR, CDR2 FQNEAQ (reference sequence). This CDR3 contains 13 residues. Trimming removed 2 bases from V and 6 bases from J, with 10 bases in between. The CDR3 region has the DNA TGTGCCAGCAGCTTAAAGGCGGCAGCTGAAGCTTTCTTT. Encoded protein: CASSLKAAAEAFF.

The chain uses TRBV2 and TRBJ2-1, with 10 bases identical to TRBD2. CDR3 length equals 17 residues. V lost 1 base and J lost 5; bases outside the gene matches: 8. Germline V lookup: CDR1 SNHLY, CDR2 FYNNEI. DNA of the CDR3: TGTGCCAGCAGTGAAGGGGGGCCTAGCGGGGGTGACAATGAGCAGTTCTTC. It codes for CASSEGGPSGGDNEQFF.

The rearrangement uses TRBV7-9 and TRBJ2-1, with 8 positions matching TRBD1. The CDR3 has 12 amino acids. The V gene's germline CDR1 is SEHNR and CDR2 FQNEAQ (reference sequence). V lost 6 bases, J lost 8 bases, and 3 bases stayed unmatched. The CDR3 sequence: CASRLGQDEQFF. The CDR3, as DNA: TGTGCCAGCAGACTGGGACAGGATGAGCAGTTCTTC.

The chain couples TRBV20-1 to TRBJ2-5; a weak D match, TRBD1 (5 bases). Deletions cut 1 base from V and 5 bases from J, with 17 bases between. CDR3 size: 15 residues. CDR1 DFQATT and CDR2 SNEGSKA come from the germline V gene (reference sequence). The CDR3 nucleotides read TGCAGTGCTAGAGCTCGTAAGGGAAGGGGCGAGACCCAGTACTTC. Its protein is CSARARKGRGETQYF.

V is TRBV3-1 and J is TRBJ2-5, with D hard to call. Looked up from germline, CDR1 is LGHDT and CDR2 is YNNKEL (reference sequence). There are 13 residues in the CDR3. V lost 6 bases and J 5 bases, leaving 13 bases between the germline ends. CDR3 loop: CASRNGPGETQYF. The DNA of the CDR3 is TGTGCCAGCAGGAATGGTCCCGGGGAGACCCAGTACTTC.

The chain links TRBV7-9 to TRBJ2-5, with D uncertain. Germline V CDR1 and CDR2: SEHNR, FQNEAQ (reference sequence). This CDR3 comprises 13 residues. With 3 bases removed from V and 1 base from J, the gap between germline ends came to 6 bases. The CDR3 is CASSLYSQETQYF. CDR3 nucleotide sequence: TGTGCCAGCAGCTTGTACAGCCAAGAGACCCAGTACTTC.

This clonotype appeared a single time. The chain joins TRBV6-4 to TRBJ1-2; no clear D gene. CDR3 length equals 13 residues. With 3 bases removed from V and 4 bases from J, the gap between germline ends came to 9 bases. Germline V gene data show CDR1 as MRHNA and CDR2 as SNTAGT. CDR3 in DNA: TGTGCCAGCAGTGAAGGTCGTACCTATGGCTACACCTTC. The encoded protein is CASSEGRTYGYTF.

This clonotype was seen once. The rearrangement uses TRBV13 and TRBJ2-4; 10 bases map to TRBD2. The CDR3 length is 15 residues. Germline CDR1 reads PRHDT; CDR2 reads FYEKMQ (reference sequence). Trimming at V came to 6 bases and at J to 6 bases, leaving 8 bases not matched to a gene. The CDR3 DNA sequence: TGTGCCAGCAGGCTTAGCGGGGGGAAGGGAAACATTCAGTACTTC. It encodes CASRLSGGKGNIQYF.

The V gene is TRBV24-1, the J gene TRBJ2-1, with a weak D call TRBD1 (7 bases). V lost 4 bases and J 0 bases, leaving 15 bases between the germline ends. This CDR3 is built from 17 residues. Germline V gene lookup returns CDR1 KGHDR and CDR2 SFDVKD. For the CDR3, the DNA is TGTGCCACCAGTGACCGGAGGGGGCGTTCCTCCTACAATGAGCAGTTCTTC. Its translation: CATSDRRGRSSYNEQFF.

The CDR3 sequence is CSALTRGGYTF. The CDR3 DNA is TGCAGCGCCTTAACTAGGGGTGGCTACACCTTC. The V and J genes are TRBV29-1 and TRBJ1-2; maybe TRBD1 (5 bases). CDR1 and CDR2 from the germline V gene are SQVTM and ANQGSEA. The CDR3 covers 11 residues. Trimming pared 7 bases from V and 7 bases from J, leaving 13 bases between.

This sequence joins TRBV6-1 and TRBJ2-3; 11 nucleotides agree with TRBD2. The CDR3 is 16 residues long. Germline CDR1 reads MNHNS; CDR2 reads SASEGT. The V gene end was trimmed by 2 bases and the J gene end by 6 bases; junction bases not matched to a gene: 7. CDR3 DNA sequence: TGTGCCAGCAGTGAAATGGTAGCGGGGGGGTCTGATACGCAGTATTTT. As protein: CASSEMVAGGSDTQYF.